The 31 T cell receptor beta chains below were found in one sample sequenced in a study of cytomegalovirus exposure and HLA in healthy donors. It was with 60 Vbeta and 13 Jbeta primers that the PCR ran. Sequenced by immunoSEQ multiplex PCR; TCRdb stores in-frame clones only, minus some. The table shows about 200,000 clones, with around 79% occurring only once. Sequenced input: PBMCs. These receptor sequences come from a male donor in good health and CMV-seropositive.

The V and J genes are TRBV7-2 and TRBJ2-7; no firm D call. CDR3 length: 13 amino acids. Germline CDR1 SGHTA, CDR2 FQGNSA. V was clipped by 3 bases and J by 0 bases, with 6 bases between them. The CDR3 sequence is CASSLKASYEQYF. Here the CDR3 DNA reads TGTGCCAGCAGCTTGAAAGCCTCCTACGAGCAGTACTTC.

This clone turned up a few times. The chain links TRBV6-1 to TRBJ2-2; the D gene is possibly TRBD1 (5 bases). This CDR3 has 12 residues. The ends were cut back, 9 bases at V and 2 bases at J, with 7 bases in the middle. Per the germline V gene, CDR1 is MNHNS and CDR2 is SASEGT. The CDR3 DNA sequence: TGTGCCAGACAGGACAACACCGGGGAGCTGTTTTTT. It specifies CARQDNTGELFF.

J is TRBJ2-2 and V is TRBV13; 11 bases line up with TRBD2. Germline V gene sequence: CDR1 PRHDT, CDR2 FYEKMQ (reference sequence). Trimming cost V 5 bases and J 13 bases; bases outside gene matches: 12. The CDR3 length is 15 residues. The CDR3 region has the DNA TGTGCCAGCAGCAAGGGACTAGCGGAACACCGGGGGCTGTTTTTT. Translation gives CASSKGLAEHRGLFF.

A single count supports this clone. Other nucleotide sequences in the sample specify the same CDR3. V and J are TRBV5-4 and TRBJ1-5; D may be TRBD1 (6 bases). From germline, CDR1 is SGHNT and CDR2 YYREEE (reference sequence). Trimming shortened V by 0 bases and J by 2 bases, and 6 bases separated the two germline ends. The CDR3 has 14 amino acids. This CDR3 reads CASSLAGGNQPQHF. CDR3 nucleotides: TGTGCCAGCAGCTTGGCAGGGGGCAATCAGCCCCAGCATTTT.

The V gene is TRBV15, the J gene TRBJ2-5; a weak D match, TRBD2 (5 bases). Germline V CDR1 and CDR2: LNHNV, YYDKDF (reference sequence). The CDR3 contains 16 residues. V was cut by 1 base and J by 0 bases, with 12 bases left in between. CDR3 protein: CATSRVGLPYQETQYF. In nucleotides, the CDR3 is TGTGCCACCAGCAGAGTTGGACTTCCGTACCAAGAGACCCAGTACTTC.

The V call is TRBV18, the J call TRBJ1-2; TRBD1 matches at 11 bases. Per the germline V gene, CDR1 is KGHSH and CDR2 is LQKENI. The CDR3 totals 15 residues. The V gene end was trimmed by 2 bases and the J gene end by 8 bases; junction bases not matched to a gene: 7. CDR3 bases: TGTGCCAGCTCACCAAGTGGACAGGGGGCAGAGGGCTACACCTTC. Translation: CASSPSGQGAEGYTF.

DNA of the CDR3: TGTGCCAGCAGTAAACAGGACAGGGGGCTCGAAGCTTTCTTT. Amino acids: CASSKQDRGLEAFF. The V call is TRBV27, the J call TRBJ1-1; 11 bases align to TRBD1. The CDR3 contains 14 residues. The germline V gene encodes CDR1 MNHEY and CDR2 SMNVEV (reference sequence). V was pared by 5 bases and J by 8 bases, with 7 bases of the junction left unmatched.

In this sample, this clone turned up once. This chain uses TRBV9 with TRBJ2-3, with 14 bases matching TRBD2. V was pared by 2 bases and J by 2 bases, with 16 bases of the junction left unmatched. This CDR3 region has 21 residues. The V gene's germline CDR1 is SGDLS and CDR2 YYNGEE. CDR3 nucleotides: TGTGCCAGCAGCGTGAGTGGGGGGACCGGGACTAGCGGGAGACTCACAGATACGCAGTATTTT. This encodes CASSVSGGTGTSGRLTDTQYF.

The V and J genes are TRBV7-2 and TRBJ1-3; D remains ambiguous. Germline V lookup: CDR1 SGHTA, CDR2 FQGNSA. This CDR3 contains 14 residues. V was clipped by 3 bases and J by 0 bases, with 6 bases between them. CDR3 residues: CASSLGLSGNTIYF. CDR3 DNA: TGTGCCAGCAGCTTGGGCCTCTCTGGAAACACCATATATTTT.

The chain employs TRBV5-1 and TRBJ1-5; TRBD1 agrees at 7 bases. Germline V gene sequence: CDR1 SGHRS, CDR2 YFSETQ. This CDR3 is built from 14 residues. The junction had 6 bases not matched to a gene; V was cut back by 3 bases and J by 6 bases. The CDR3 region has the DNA TGCGCCAGCAGCTCCGGGACAGAAGGTCAGCCCCAGCATTTT. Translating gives CASSSGTEGQPQHF.

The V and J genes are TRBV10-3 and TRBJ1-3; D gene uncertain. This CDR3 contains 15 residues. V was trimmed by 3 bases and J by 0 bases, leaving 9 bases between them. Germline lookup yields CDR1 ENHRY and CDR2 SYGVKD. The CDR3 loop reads CAISEGGVSGNTIYF. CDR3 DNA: TGTGCCATCAGTGAAGGCGGTGTCTCTGGAAACACCATATATTTT.

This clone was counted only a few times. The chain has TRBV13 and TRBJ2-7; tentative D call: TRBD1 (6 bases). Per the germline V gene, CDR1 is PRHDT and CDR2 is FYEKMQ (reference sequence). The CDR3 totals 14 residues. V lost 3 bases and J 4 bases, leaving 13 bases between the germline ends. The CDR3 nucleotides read TGTGCCAGCAGCTTCCAAGCGAGGGGGTACGAGCAGTACTTC. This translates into CASSFQARGYEQYF.

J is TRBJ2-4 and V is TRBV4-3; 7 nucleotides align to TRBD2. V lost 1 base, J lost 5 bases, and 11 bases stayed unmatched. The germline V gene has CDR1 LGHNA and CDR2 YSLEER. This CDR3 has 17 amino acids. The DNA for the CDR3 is TGCGCCAGCAGCCAAGCCCCCCGGGGGGTGGGGGAAAACATTCAGTACTTC. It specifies CASSQAPRGVGENIQYF.

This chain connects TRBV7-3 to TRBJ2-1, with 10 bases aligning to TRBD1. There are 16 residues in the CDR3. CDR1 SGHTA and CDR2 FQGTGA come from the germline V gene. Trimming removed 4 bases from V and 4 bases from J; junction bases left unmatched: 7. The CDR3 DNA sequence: TGTGCCAGCAGCTATCCGACAGGGGGCAAGTACAATGAGCAGTTCTTC. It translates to CASSYPTGGKYNEQFF.

The CDR3 sequence: CASKLGGANVLTF. The CDR3 region has the DNA TGTGCCAGCAAACTGGGCGGGGCCAACGTCCTGACTTTC. V gene TRBV6-5 combines with J gene TRBJ2-6; D is uncertain. The V end lost 7 bases, the J end lost 4 bases, and 8 bases lay between the germline ends. Germline assignment: CDR1 MNHEY and CDR2 SVGAGI. The CDR3 is made up of 13 amino acids.

The CDR3 region has the DNA TGTGCCAGCACCCTGAGGCGATCCTACGAGCAGTACTTC. Its protein product is CASTLRRSYEQYF. The V call is TRBV5-6, the J call TRBJ2-7; D remains ambiguous. V gave up 6 bases and J gave up 1 base, with 11 bases separating them. Germline V gene sequence: CDR1 SGHDT, CDR2 YYEEEE. The CDR3 runs to 13 residues.

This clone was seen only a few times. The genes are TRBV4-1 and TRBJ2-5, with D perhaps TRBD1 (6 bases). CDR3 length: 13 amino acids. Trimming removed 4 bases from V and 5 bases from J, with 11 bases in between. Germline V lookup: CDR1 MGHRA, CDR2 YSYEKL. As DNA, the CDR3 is TGCGCCAGCAGCCGCTTGAGGGGGGAGACCCAGTACTTC. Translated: CASSRLRGETQYF.

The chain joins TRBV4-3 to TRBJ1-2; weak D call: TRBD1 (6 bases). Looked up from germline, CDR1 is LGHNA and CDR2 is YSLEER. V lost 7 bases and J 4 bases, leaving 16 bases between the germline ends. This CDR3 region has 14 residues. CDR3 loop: CASTLVGAGYGYTF. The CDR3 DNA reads TGCGCCAGCACCCTCGTGGGGGCCGGCTATGGCTACACCTTC.

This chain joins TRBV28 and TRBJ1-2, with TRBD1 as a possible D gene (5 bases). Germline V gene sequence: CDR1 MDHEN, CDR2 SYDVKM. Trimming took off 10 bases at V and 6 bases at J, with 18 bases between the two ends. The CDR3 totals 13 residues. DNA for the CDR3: TGTGCCACACGTTCGGGGGGAAAAGATGGCTACACCTTC. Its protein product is CATRSGGKDGYTF.

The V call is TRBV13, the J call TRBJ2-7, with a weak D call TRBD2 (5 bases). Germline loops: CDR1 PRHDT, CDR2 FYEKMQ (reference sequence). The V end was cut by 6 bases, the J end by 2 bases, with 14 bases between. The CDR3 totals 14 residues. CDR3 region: CASSLYGSPYEQYF. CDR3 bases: TGTGCCAGCAGTTTGTATGGGAGTCCCTACGAGCAGTACTTC.

The CDR3 DNA is TGTGCCATCAGTGTAGAAGCGGGCCGGGGAGATACGCAGTATTTT. Translated: CAISVEAGRGDTQYF. V gene TRBV10-3 combines with J gene TRBJ2-3; tentatively, D is TRBD2 (6 bases). The V gene lost 4 bases and the J gene lost 5 bases, with 16 bases spanning the gap. Germline V lookup: CDR1 ENHRY, CDR2 SYGVKD. The CDR3 length is 15 residues.

DNA for the CDR3: TGCGCCAGCAGCCAAGGGTACAGGGATCATCAGCCCCAGCATTTT. It codes for CASSQGYRDHQPQHF. V is TRBV4-1 and J is TRBJ1-5; possible D gene TRBD1, 6 bases. This CDR3 has 15 residues. V was cut by 1 base and J by 5 bases, with 12 bases left in between. Germline CDR1 is MGHRA and CDR2 is YSYEKL.

In DNA, the CDR3 is TGTGCCAGCAGCCCAACCCGGGACACTCCCCAGCATTTT. Amino acid sequence: CASSPTRDTPQHF. This chain joins TRBV6-5 and TRBJ1-5; D may be TRBD1 (6 bases). Trimming pared 6 bases from V and 10 bases from J, leaving 16 bases between. Per germline, CDR1 MNHEY and CDR2 SVGAGI. This CDR3 is built from 13 residues.

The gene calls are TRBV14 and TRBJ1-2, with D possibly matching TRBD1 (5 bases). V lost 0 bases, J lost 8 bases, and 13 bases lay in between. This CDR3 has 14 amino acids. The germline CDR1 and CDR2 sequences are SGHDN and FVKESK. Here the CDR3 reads CASSQDGRGKGYTF. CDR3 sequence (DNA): TGTGCCAGCAGCCAAGATGGAAGGGGTAAAGGCTACACCTTC.

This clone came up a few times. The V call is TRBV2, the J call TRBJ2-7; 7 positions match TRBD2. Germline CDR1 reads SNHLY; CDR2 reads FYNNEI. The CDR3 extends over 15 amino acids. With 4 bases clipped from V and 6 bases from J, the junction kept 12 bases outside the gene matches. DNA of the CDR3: TGTGCCAGCAGTGCCGAGGCGGGAGTCTCTACCGAGCAGTACTTC. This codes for CASSAEAGVSTEQYF.

The chain's CDR3 is CASSLRAGGSSYNEQFF. For the CDR3, the DNA is TGTGCCAGCAGTTTACGAGCGGGAGGGAGCTCCTACAATGAGCAGTTCTTC. The J gene is TRBJ2-1, the V gene TRBV7-2, with 10 bases that match TRBD2. CDR1 is SGHTA and CDR2 is FQGNSA in the germline V gene. This CDR3 has 17 residues. V was pared by 6 bases and J by 0 bases, with 8 bases of the junction left unmatched.

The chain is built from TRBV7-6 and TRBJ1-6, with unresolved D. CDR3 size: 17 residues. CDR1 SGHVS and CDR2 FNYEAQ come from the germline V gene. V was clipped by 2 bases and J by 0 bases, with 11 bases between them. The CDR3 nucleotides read TGTGCCAGCAGCTTATCGAGCCAAAGCTCCTATAATTCACCCCTCCACTTT. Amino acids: CASSLSSQSSYNSPLHF.

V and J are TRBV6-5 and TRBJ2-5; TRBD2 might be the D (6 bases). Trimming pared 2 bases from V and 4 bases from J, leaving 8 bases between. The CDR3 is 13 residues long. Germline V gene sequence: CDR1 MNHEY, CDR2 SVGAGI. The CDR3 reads CASSYGTPETQYF. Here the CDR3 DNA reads TGTGCCAGCAGTTACGGGACTCCAGAGACCCAGTACTTC.

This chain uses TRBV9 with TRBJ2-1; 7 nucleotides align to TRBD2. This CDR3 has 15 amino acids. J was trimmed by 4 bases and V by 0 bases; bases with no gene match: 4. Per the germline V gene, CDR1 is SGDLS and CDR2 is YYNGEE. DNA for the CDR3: TGTGCCAGCAGCGTAGAAGGGGAGGGTTACAATGAGCAGTTCTTC. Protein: CASSVEGEGYNEQFF.

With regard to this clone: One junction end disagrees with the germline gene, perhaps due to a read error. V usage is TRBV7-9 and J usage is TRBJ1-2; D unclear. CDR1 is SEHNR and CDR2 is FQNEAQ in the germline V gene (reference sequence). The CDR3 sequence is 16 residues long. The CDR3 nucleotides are TGTTCCAGCAGCTTAACGGTTAGGCCGGACTTGGCTGGCTACACCTTC. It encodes CSSSLTVRPDLAGYTF.

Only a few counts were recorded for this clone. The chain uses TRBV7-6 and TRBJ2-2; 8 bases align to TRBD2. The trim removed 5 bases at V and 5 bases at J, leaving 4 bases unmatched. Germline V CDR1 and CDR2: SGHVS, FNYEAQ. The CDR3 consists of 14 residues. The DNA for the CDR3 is TGTGCCAGCAGCGCGGGACTAGTAACCGGGGAGCTGTTTTTT. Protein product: CASSAGLVTGELFF. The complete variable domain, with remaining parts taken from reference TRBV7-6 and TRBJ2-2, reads GAGVSQSPRYKVTKRGQDVALRCDPISGHVSLYWYRQALGQGPEFLTYFNYEAQQDKSGLPNDRFSAERPEGSISTLTIQRTEQRDSAMYRCASSAGLVTGELFFGEGSRLTVL.